This passage covers 14 T cell receptor beta chains from one sample sequenced in a study of blood T cell repertoires in COVID-19. Profiled with immunoSEQ multiplex PCR; TCRdb holds only in-frame clones, not every one. This table holds about 170,000 clones, 88% found once. Material: peripheral blood. The receptor set was obtained from a man aged 50-59 years who had recovered from COVID-19.

The chain uses TRBV19 and TRBJ1-2; tentative D call: TRBD1 (5 bases). Germline-derived CDR1 and CDR2 are LNHDA and SQIVND (reference sequence). V was cut by 2 bases and J by 8 bases, with 12 bases left in between. CDR3 length: 13 amino acids. The CDR3 here is CASSITGPSGYTF. CDR3 DNA: TGTGCCAGTAGTATAACAGGACCATCGGGCTACACCTTC. Filled out from reference TRBV19 and TRBJ1-2, the complete variable domain reads DGGITQSPKYLFRKEGQNVTLSCEQNLNHDAMYWYRQDPGQGLRLIYYSQIVNDFQKGDIAEGYSVSREKKESFPLTVTSAQKNPTAFYLCASSITGPSGYTFGSGTRLTVV.

This chain joins TRBV3-1 (or the pseudogene TRBV3-2) and TRBJ1-1, with 7 bases that match TRBD1. The trim removed 3 bases at V and 1 base at J, leaving 2 bases unmatched. In germline, CDR1 is LGHDT, CDR2 YNNKEL (reference sequence). The CDR3 contains 14 residues. The CDR3: CASSQRQGNTEAFF. DNA of the CDR3: TGTGCCAGCAGCCAGAGACAGGGGAACACTGAAGCTTTCTTT.

This sequence joins TRBV11-2 and TRBJ1-5; D gene ambiguous. The V gene lost 2 bases and the J gene lost 0 bases, with 8 bases spanning the gap. CDR1 is SGHAT and CDR2 is FQNNGV in the germline V gene. The CDR3 length is 15 residues. The CDR3 sequence is CASSLNTDSNQPQHF. In nucleotides, the CDR3 is TGTGCCAGCAGCTTAAACACAGATAGCAATCAGCCCCAGCATTTT.

This chain connects TRBV7-2 to TRBJ2-3; TRBD2 aligns across 9 bases. This CDR3 is 14 amino acids long. After removal of 6 bases from V and 6 bases from J, the junction contained 7 bases not matched to a gene. Looked up from germline, CDR1 is SGHTA and CDR2 is FQGNSA. The CDR3 coding sequence is TGTGCCAGCAGTGCGGGGGGGCTGGTGGATACGCAGTATTTT. Amino acids: CASSAGGLVDTQYF.

V usage is TRBV9 and J usage is TRBJ2-7; 9 nucleotides align to TRBD1. This CDR3 is built from 16 residues. With V trimmed by 4 bases and J by 3 bases, 11 bases remained unmatched. Looked up from germline, CDR1 is SGDLS and CDR2 is YYNGEE. For the CDR3, the DNA is TGTGCCAGCAGCCCCGTGGACAGGGGTAACGGCTACGAGCAGTACTTC. It translates to CASSPVDRGNGYEQYF.

V usage is TRBV5-1 and J usage is TRBJ1-1; TRBD1 matches at 7 bases. The length of the CDR3 is 14 residues. With 4 bases clipped from V and 2 bases from J, the junction kept 5 bases outside the gene matches. Per the germline V gene, CDR1 is SGHRS and CDR2 is YFSETQ. The CDR3 DNA follows: TGCGCCAGCAGCGTTGGGACAGCCAACACTGAAGCTTTCTTT. It yields the protein CASSVGTANTEAFF.

This sequence joins TRBV10-3 and TRBJ1-6, with TRBD1 matching 8 bases. Germline-derived CDR1 and CDR2 are ENHRY and SYGVKD. V dropped 2 bases and J dropped 7; count of bases not matched to a gene: 4. The CDR3 contains 15 residues. CDR3: CAISEGQGGNSPLHF. The CDR3 DNA sequence: TGTGCCATCAGTGAGGGACAGGGTGGAAATTCACCCCTCCACTTT.

The chain combines TRBV6-2 or TRBV6-3 with TRBJ2-1, with a tentative D call TRBD2 (5 bases). There are 14 residues in the CDR3. The ends were cut back, 6 bases at V and 2 bases at J, with 11 bases in the middle. Germline lookup yields CDR1 MNHEY and CDR2 SVGEGT. This CDR3 reads CASSTGETYNEQFF. The CDR3 bases are TGTGCCAGCAGCACCGGGGAAACCTACAATGAGCAGTTCTTC.

This sequence joins TRBV7-9 and TRBJ1-6, with D unclear. Germline CDR1 is SEHNR and CDR2 is FQNEAQ (reference sequence). The V end was cut by 5 bases, the J end by 8 bases, with 7 bases between. The CDR3 sequence is 12 residues long. In DNA form, the CDR3 reads TGTGCCAGCAGCAGAGCCGATTCACCCCTCCACTTT. As protein: CASSRADSPLHF.

The chain couples TRBV7-2 to TRBJ1-5; 7 nucleotides match TRBD1. Unmatched junction bases numbered 1, after V lost 4 bases and J lost 4 bases. CDR3 length equals 13 residues. Looked up from germline, CDR1 is SGHTA and CDR2 is FQGNSA. As DNA, the CDR3 is TGTGCCAGCAGCTCACAGGGGAATCAGCCCCAGCATTTT. It codes for CASSSQGNQPQHF.

The rearrangement links TRBV2 to TRBJ1-5, with TRBD1 identical over 11 bases. Germline lookup yields CDR1 SNHLY and CDR2 FYNNEI. The CDR3 totals 21 residues. Trimming took 3 bases from V and 0 from J; bases not matched to a gene: 16. The CDR3, as DNA: TGTGCCAGCAGTGACCGACCAAACTGGACAGGGGGCTTTTATAGCAATCAGCCCCAGCATTTT. It is translated as CASSDRPNWTGGFYSNQPQHF.

This clone was seen a few times. The chain is built from TRBV7-8 and TRBJ1-2, with D tentatively TRBD1 (5 bases). This CDR3 has 14 residues. Germline V gene lookup returns CDR1 SGHVS and CDR2 FQNEAQ. Trimming removed 5 bases from V and 6 bases from J, with 16 bases in between. The CDR3 here is CASSQGEAWDGYTF. CDR3 bases: TGTGCCAGCAGCCAAGGGGAGGCCTGGGATGGCTACACCTTC.

The chain uses TRBV18 and TRBJ2-1; 10 bases map to TRBD1. The CDR3 is 17 residues long. Looked up from germline, CDR1 is KGHSH and CDR2 is LQKENI. V dropped 8 bases and J dropped 7; count of bases not matched to a gene: 17. The CDR3 loop reads CASERQGARMSGNEQFF. CDR3 coding DNA: TGTGCCAGCGAACGACAGGGGGCCCGAATGAGTGGGAATGAGCAGTTCTTC.

The J gene is TRBJ2-7, the V gene TRBV7-2; 7 bases fit TRBD2. Trimming at V came to 3 bases and at J to 3 bases, leaving 5 bases not matched to a gene. The CDR3 is 14 residues long. CDR1 is SGHTA and CDR2 is FQGNSA in the germline V gene. The CDR3 sequence: CASSLLAAVYEQYF. The CDR3 DNA reads TGTGCCAGCAGCTTGCTAGCGGCAGTCTACGAGCAGTACTTC.